A single sample is the source of the 26 T cell receptor beta chains below, sequenced in a study of neurological immune-mediated disorders. TCRdb fed the 5' RACE reads into MiXCR, producing one record per CDR3 protein. The repertoire holds tens of thousands of distinct CDR3 sequences, with 13% as singletons. Noted time point: longitudinal time-point 3. Sequencing was performed on PBMCs. The receptors here all came from a man aged 25 to 40 in good health.

This clonotype came up many times. The J gene is TRBJ1-5, the V gene TRBV6-6; a possible D gene is TRBD1 (5 bases). CDR3 length: 14 residues. V was clipped by 6 bases and J by 2 bases, with 11 bases between them. CDR1 and CDR2 (germline): MNHNY, SVGAGI (reference sequence). DNA of the CDR3: TGTGCCAGCAGGGGGCATGCGGGCAATCAGCCCCAGCATTTT. This sequence encodes CASRGHAGNQPQHF.

The chain links TRBV9 to TRBJ2-4; 9 bases are a match to TRBD1. The CDR3 consists of 14 residues. Per germline, CDR1 SGDLS and CDR2 YYNGEE. J was trimmed by 6 bases and V by 3 bases; bases with no gene match: 4. This CDR3 is CASSEQGASNIQYF. In nucleotides, the CDR3 is TGTGCCAGCAGCGAACAGGGGGCCTCAAACATTCAGTACTTC. Variable domain in full (rest from reference TRBV9 and TRBJ2-4): DSGVTQTPKHLITATGQRVTLRCSPRSGDLSVYWYQQSLDQGLQFLIQYYNGEERAKGNILERFSAQQFPDLHSELNLSSLELGDSALYFCASSEQGASNIQYFGAGTRLSVL.

For this clonotype: This may stem from a read error, because a much larger clone lies one nucleotide away. The chain employs TRBV7-9 and TRBJ2-2, with 10 bases identical to TRBD1. CDR1 and CDR2 from the germline V gene are SEHNR and FQNEAQ (reference sequence). The CDR3 is 16 residues long. CDR3: CASTPLDRGETGELLF. The DNA for the CDR3 is TGTGCCAGCACCCCCCTGGACAGGGGGGAGACCGGGGAGCTGTTATTT.

CDR3 sequence reads: CSARYYPSGSGGEQFF. As DNA, the CDR3 is TGCAGTGCTAGATATTATCCTAGCGGGAGTGGCGGTGAGCAGTTCTTC. The chain joins TRBV20-1 to TRBJ2-1; 10 nucleotides match TRBD2. The CDR3 consists of 16 residues. The J segment lost 9 bases and the V segment lost 2 bases, leaving 13 bases of the junction unmatched. Germline loops: CDR1 DFQATT, CDR2 SNEGSKA (reference sequence).

This clonotype has a count of ten or more. The rearrangement links TRBV5-1 to TRBJ2-3, with TRBD2 matching over 7 bases. This CDR3 region has 17 residues. V was pared by 0 bases and J by 1 base, with 8 bases of the junction left unmatched. From germline, CDR1 is SGHRS and CDR2 YFSETQ. CDR3 bases: TGCGCCAGCAGCTTGGATGGAGGGAGGGCCCGCACAGATACGCAGTATTTT. This sequence encodes CASSLDGGRARTDTQYF.

The chain links TRBV7-6 to TRBJ2-7; D uncertain. V was clipped by 1 base and J by 6 bases, with 13 bases between them. This CDR3 has 14 residues. CDR1 is SGHVS and CDR2 is FNYEAQ in the germline V gene. The CDR3, as DNA: TGTGCCAGCAGCTTAGTGGCAGGTCGTTCCGAGCAGTACTTC. Its translation is CASSLVAGRSEQYF. Variable domain in full (rest from reference TRBV7-6 and TRBJ2-7): GAGVSQSPRYKVTKRGQDVALRCDPISGHVSLYWYRQALGQGPEFLTYFNYEAQQDKSGLPNDRFSAERPEGSISTLTIQRTEQRDSAMYRCASSLVAGRSEQYFGPGTRLTVT.

This clonotype was observed at least ten times. This chain connects TRBV7-9 to TRBJ1-4; D is unclear. Trimming stripped 2 bases from V and 0 bases from J, with 4 bases between. CDR1 and CDR2 (germline): SEHNR, FQNEAQ (reference sequence). The CDR3 spans 14 residues. CDR3 amino acids: CASSLRATNEKLFF. In nucleotides, the CDR3 is TGTGCCAGCAGCTTACGGGCAACTAATGAAAAACTGTTTTTT.

This clonotype has ten or more counts. This chain uses TRBV20-1 with TRBJ2-1; D not certain. This CDR3 has 15 residues. Germline CDR1 and CDR2: DFQATT and SNEGSKA (reference sequence). V was pared by 3 bases and J by 5 bases, with 17 bases between. In DNA form, the CDR3 reads TGCAGTGCTAGTGCCCCTATGACCCCCGACAATGAGCAGTTCTTC. This sequence encodes CSASAPMTPDNEQFF.

The table lists this clonotype with many counts. V gene TRBV6-4 combines with J gene TRBJ1-2; D might be TRBD1 (6 bases). Trimming cost V 5 bases and J 5 bases, with 18 bases left between them. Germline assignment: CDR1 MRHNA and CDR2 SNTAGT. The CDR3 runs 15 residues. The CDR3 DNA follows: TGTGCCAGCAGTCTGGAGGGGGGAGCTTCGTATGGCTACACCTTC. Amino acids: CASSLEGGASYGYTF.

By its share, this clonotype is medium-sized. This chain connects TRBV5-1 to TRBJ2-2; D is uncertain. The CDR3 consists of 15 residues. Germline V CDR1 and CDR2: SGHRS, YFSETQ. Trimming shortened V by 0 bases and J by 2 bases, and 8 bases separated the two germline ends. The CDR3 here is CASSLVPFNTGELFF. The CDR3 nucleotides are TGCGCCAGCAGCTTGGTTCCCTTTAACACCGGGGAGCTGTTTTTT.

This clonotype was counted many times. The rearrangement uses TRBV6-2 or TRBV6-3 and TRBJ2-2; D is possibly TRBD1 (6 bases). Germline CDR1 is MNHEY and CDR2 is SVGEGT. The CDR3 length is 15 residues. Trimming cost V 7 bases and J 4 bases, with 16 bases left between them. The CDR3: CASTTGRHITGELFF. CDR3 in DNA: TGTGCCAGCACCACAGGGCGACATATCACCGGGGAGCTGTTTTTT.

This clonotype was detected ten times or more. The chain links TRBV3-1 to TRBJ2-3; D call uncertain. V lost 4 bases, J lost 6 bases, and 8 bases lay in between. Germline CDR1 reads LGHDT; CDR2 reads YNNKEL (reference sequence). This CDR3 has 12 amino acids. CDR3 residues: CASSPRVDTQYF. In DNA form, the CDR3 reads TGTGCCAGCAGCCCCCGTGTGGATACGCAGTATTTT.

This clonotype was observed at least ten times. Here the CDR3 reads CATSGELGNEQFF. CDR3 nucleotide sequence: TGTGCCACCAGCGGCGAGCTGGGCAATGAGCAGTTCTTC. V usage is TRBV15 and J usage is TRBJ2-1, with D unclear. Germline loops: CDR1 LNHNV, CDR2 YYDKDF (reference sequence). Trimming took off 5 bases at V and 6 bases at J, with 11 bases between the two ends. The CDR3 covers 13 residues.

This clonotype was observed at least ten times. V is TRBV7-2 and J is TRBJ2-3; TRBD2 agrees at 15 bases. The trim removed 4 bases at V and 1 base at J, leaving 6 bases unmatched. The CDR3 extends over 18 amino acids. The germline V gene has CDR1 SGHTA and CDR2 FQGNSA. CDR3 protein: CASSSGLAGGPGTDTQYF. The CDR3 DNA is TGTGCCAGCAGCTCTGGACTAGCGGGAGGGCCCGGCACAGATACGCAGTATTTT.

At least ten counts were recorded for this clonotype. This chain joins TRBV6-2 or TRBV6-3 and TRBJ2-3; maybe TRBD2 (5 bases). CDR3 length: 14 amino acids. In germline, CDR1 is MNHEY, CDR2 SVGEGT. V lost 7 bases and J lost 2, with 13 bases in between. CDR3 loop: CASTEREVTDTQYF. The CDR3 bases are TGTGCCAGCACCGAACGGGAAGTCACAGATACGCAGTATTTT.

In this sample, this clonotype turned up many times. The V call is TRBV3-1, the J call TRBJ1-1; D is unclear. The CDR3 contains 13 residues. The V end was cut by 4 bases, the J end by 0 bases, with 6 bases between. Germline CDR1 LGHDT, CDR2 YNNKEL (reference sequence). CDR3 in DNA: TGTGCCAGCAGCCCGGCCATGAACACTGAAGCTTTCTTT. Its protein is CASSPAMNTEAFF. Full variable domain (remainder filled in from reference TRBV3-1 and TRBJ1-1): DTAVSQTPKYLVTQMGNDKSIKCEQNLGHDTMYWYKQDSKKFLKIMFSYNNKELIINETVPNRFSPKSPDKAHLNLHINSLELGDSAVYFCASSPAMNTEAFFGQGTRLTVV.

This clonotype was observed many times. V is TRBV5-5 and J is TRBJ2-2; D is unclear. This CDR3 has 13 amino acids. V lost 0 bases to trimming and J lost 1 base, with 1 base between them. CDR1 is SGHKS, CDR2 YYEKEE, per germline (reference sequence). CDR3 sequence (DNA): TGTGCCAGCAGCTTGGGGAACACCGGGGAGCTGTTTTTT. This sequence encodes CASSLGNTGELFF.

This clonotype was seen ten or more times. The chain carries TRBV6-6 and TRBJ2-3; D not certain. V dropped 5 bases and J dropped 6 bases, with 12 bases sitting between them. Germline assignment: CDR1 MNHNY and CDR2 SVGAGI (reference sequence). The length of the CDR3 is 13 residues. The CDR3 spells CASSPVIDDTQYF. In nucleotides, the CDR3 is TGTGCCAGCAGTCCCGTTATTGACGATACGCAGTATTTT.

This clonotype was seen at least ten times. The V gene is TRBV10-3, the J gene TRBJ2-2; 10 bases align to TRBD2. Germline-derived CDR1 and CDR2 are ENHRY and SYGVKD. The V gene end was trimmed by 2 bases and the J gene end by 5 bases; junction bases not matched to a gene: 2. There are 15 residues in the CDR3. The CDR3 sequence: CAISEILAGTGELFF. For the CDR3, the DNA is TGTGCCATCAGTGAGATACTAGCGGGAACCGGGGAGCTGTTTTTT.

The CDR3 is CASSRGLAVYNEQFF. In DNA form, the CDR3 reads TGTGCCAGCAGCCGCGGACTAGCGGTTTACAATGAGCAGTTCTTC. J is TRBJ2-1 and V is TRBV14, with 10 bases that match TRBD2. The V gene's germline CDR1 is SGHDN and CDR2 FVKESK. The CDR3 loop spans 15 amino acids. The V gene end was trimmed by 4 bases and the J gene end by 4 bases; junction bases not matched to a gene: 4. The full variable domain, its missing parts supplied by reference TRBV14 and TRBJ2-1, is EAGVTQFPSHSVIEKGQTVTLRCDPISGHDNLYWYRRVMGKEIKFLLHFVKESKQDESGMPNNRFLAERTGGTYSTLKVQPAELEDSGVYFCASSRGLAVYNEQFFGPGTRLTVL.

J is TRBJ2-1 and V is TRBV20-1, with TRBD1 identical over 8 bases. Germline CDR1 reads DFQATT; CDR2 reads SNEGSKA (reference sequence). The length of the CDR3 is 13 residues. V shed 5 bases, J shed 4 bases, and the junction held 4 bases outside the gene matches. In nucleotides, the CDR3 is TGCAGTGCTGGACAGGGATCATACAATGAGCAGTTCTTC. This encodes CSAGQGSYNEQFF.

This clonotype came up many times. The CDR3: CSAREGAVVETQYF. The CDR3 nucleotides read TGCAGTGCTAGGGAGGGGGCTGTGGTTGAGACCCAGTACTTC. J is TRBJ2-5 and V is TRBV20-1, with D possibly being TRBD1 (7 bases). Trimming cost V 3 bases and J 5 bases, with 16 bases left between them. Germline-derived CDR1 and CDR2 are DFQATT and SNEGSKA (reference sequence). This CDR3 is built from 14 residues.

This clonotype has at least ten counts. The rearrangement links TRBV5-1 to TRBJ2-1; D remains unclear. This CDR3 contains 14 residues. The V gene lost 2 bases and the J gene lost 4 bases, with 10 bases spanning the gap. Germline CDR1 and CDR2: SGHRS and YFSETQ. The CDR3 reads CASSLQNAYNEQFF. CDR3 in DNA: TGCGCCAGCAGCTTACAAAATGCATACAATGAGCAGTTCTTC.

This clonotype showed up many times. V is TRBV12-3 or TRBV12-4 and J is TRBJ1-1; 7 positions agree with TRBD1. CDR3 length: 16 amino acids. V lost 2 bases, J lost 1 base, and 7 bases stayed unmatched. The CDR3 bases are TGTGCCAGCAGTTTACAGGGCGCAGGGGGGAACACTGAAGCTTTCTTT. It translates to CASSLQGAGGNTEAFF.

This clonotype was observed many times. The rearrangement links TRBV5-1 to TRBJ1-1, with 8 bases fitting TRBD1. J lost 6 bases, V lost 3 bases, and 10 bases had no gene match. Germline CDR1 SGHRS, CDR2 YFSETQ. The CDR3 runs 15 residues. CDR3 sequence (DNA): TGCGCCAGCAGCTCTCTAGAGACAGGGGTGGCTGAAGCTTTCTTT. Translating it yields CASSSLETGVAEAFF.

As concerns this clonotype: A read error is possible here, since a much larger clone lies one base away. The chain has TRBV6-5 and TRBJ1-1; D is unclear. The germline CDR1 and CDR2 sequences are MNHEY and SVGAGI. There are 13 residues in the CDR3. The CDR3 sequence: CASSYSRNTEALF. The CDR3 DNA follows: TGTGCCAGCAGTTACTCGAGAAACACTGAAGCTTTATTT.